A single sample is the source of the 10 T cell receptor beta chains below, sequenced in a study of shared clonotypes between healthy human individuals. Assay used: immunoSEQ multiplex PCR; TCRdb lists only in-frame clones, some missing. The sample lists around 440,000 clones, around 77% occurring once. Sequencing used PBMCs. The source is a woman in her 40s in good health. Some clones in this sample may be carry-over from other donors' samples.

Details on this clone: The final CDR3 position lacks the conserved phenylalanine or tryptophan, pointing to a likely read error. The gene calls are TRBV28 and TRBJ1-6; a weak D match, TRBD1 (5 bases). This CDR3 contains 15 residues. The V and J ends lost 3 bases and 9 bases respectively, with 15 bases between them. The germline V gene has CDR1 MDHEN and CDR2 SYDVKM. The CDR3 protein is CASSLLDLGASPLHS. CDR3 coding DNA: TGTGCCAGCAGTTTGTTGGACCTAGGGGCTTCACCCCTCCACTCT.

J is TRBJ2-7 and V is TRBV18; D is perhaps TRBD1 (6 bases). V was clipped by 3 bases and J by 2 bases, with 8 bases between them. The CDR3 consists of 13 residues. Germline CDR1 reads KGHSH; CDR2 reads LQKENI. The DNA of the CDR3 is TGTGCCAGCTCACCGGGACACACCTACGAGCAGTACTTC. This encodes CASSPGHTYEQYF.

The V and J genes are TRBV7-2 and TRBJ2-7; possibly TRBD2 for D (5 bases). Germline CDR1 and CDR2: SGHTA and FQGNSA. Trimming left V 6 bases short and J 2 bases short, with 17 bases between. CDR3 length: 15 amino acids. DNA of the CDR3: TGTGCCAGCAGTTACGGGGTGGGCTATACCTACGAGCAGTACTTC. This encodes CASSYGVGYTYEQYF.

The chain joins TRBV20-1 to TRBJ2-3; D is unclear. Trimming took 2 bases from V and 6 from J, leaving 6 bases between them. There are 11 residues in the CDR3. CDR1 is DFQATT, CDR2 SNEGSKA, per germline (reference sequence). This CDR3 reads CSARLVDTQYF. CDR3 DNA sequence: TGCAGTGCTAGATTGGTTGATACGCAGTATTTT.

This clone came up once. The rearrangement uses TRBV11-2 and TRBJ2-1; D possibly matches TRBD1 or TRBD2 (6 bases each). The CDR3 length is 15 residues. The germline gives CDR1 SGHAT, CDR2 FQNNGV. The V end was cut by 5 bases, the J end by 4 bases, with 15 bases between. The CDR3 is CASSPGAQGYNEQFF. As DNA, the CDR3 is TGTGCCAGCAGCCCGGGGGCCCAGGGTTACAATGAGCAGTTCTTC.

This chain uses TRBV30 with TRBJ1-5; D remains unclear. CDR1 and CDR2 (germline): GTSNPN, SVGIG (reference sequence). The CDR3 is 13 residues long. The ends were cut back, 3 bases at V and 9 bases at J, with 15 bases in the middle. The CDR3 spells CAWREGAGLPQHF. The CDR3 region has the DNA TGTGCCTGGAGGGAGGGAGCGGGTTTGCCCCAGCATTTT.

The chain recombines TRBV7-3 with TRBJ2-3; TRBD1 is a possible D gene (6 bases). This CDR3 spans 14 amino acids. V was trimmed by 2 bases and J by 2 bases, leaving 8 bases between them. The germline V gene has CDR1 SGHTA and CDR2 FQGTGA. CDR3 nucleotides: TGTGCCAGCAGCTTAGACAGGTTCACAGATACGCAGTATTTT. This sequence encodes CASSLDRFTDTQYF.

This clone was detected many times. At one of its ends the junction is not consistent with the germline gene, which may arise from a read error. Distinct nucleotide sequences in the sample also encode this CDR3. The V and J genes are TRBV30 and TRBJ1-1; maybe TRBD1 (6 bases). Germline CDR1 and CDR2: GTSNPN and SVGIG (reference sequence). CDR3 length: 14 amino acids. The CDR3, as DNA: TGCGCCTGGAAAGCGGGACATCGGAACACTGAAGCTTTCTTT. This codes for CAWKAGHRNTEAFF.

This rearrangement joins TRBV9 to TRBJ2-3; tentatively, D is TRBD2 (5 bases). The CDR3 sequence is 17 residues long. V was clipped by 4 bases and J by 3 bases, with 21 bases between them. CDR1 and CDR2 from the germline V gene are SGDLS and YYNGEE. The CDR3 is CASSSPSQRPGTDTQYF. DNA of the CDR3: TGTGCCAGCAGCTCACCGTCCCAGCGGCCCGGGACAGATACGCAGTATTTT.

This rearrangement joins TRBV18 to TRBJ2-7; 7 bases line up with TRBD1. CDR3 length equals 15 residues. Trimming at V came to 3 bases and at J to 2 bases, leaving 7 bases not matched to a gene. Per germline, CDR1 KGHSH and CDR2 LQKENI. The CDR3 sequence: CASSPRDSSTYEQYF. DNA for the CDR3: TGTGCCAGCTCACCCAGGGACAGTAGTACCTACGAGCAGTACTTC.